This T cell receptor (beta chain) was retrieved from a study of graft-versus-host responses after intestinal transplantation. Study observations and caveats: In recipient marrow, GvH clones were found, and some appeared first in ileum or blood.

CDR1 and CDR2 from the germline V gene are SGHRS and YFSETQ. Losses at the gene ends were 4 bases for V and 3 bases for J; bases not matched to a gene: 12. The CDR3 runs 17 residues. Profiling relied on immunoSEQ multiplex PCR, and the TCRdb table lists in-frame clones only, not all of them. The sample consists of about 150,000 clones, about nine tenths of them appearing once. Comment on this clone: As yet, its antigen is unknown.

This TCR was recovered from a human donor who received an intestinal transplant. The V gene is TRBV5-1, the J gene TRBJ2-7, with 11 bases lining up with TRBD2. Sequenced here: unstimulated CD4+ T cells sorted from spleen or lymph node cells, sampled before intestinal transplant. The CDR3 spells CASSNLLAGVGGYEQYF. The CDR3 DNA follows: TGCGCCAGCAGCAACCTACTAGCGGGAGTGGGGGGCTACGAGCAGTACTTC.